This TCR beta chain was sequenced during a study of post-analysis software for immune sequencing data. Study overall: Secondary progressive, relapsing-remitting and progressive-relapsing multiple sclerosis were among the included disease courses.

The library was made from cDNA and included unique molecular identifiers. About 500,000 cDNA molecules were obtained per 1 to 10 million input T cells. Via MiXCR, TCRdb re-called the PCR reads, giving one row per CDR3 protein. The table lists about 800,000 distinct CDR3 sequences, 25% to 30% of them singletons. This clonotype was observed a few times. The antigen is undetermined. Overall study findings and caveats: TRBV segments more frequent in patients than in controls numbered about five and included TRBV5-6, TRBV5-1 and TRBV20-1. The study found significantly lower normalized Chao1 diversity in multiple sclerosis patients than in controls.

V was shortened by 3 bases and J by 2 bases, with 14 bases between the two germline ends. This CDR3 comprises 15 residues. Germline V gene data show CDR1 as SEHNR and CDR2 as FQNEAQ (reference sequence). The rearrangement joins TRBV7-9 to TRBJ2-7; tentatively, D is TRBD1 (5 bases). Specimen: blood. This TCR came from a girl aged 5-17 years with multiple sclerosis. The chain's CDR3 is CASSFAAGRTYEQYF. The CDR3, as DNA: TGTGCCAGCAGCTTCGCGGCAGGGCGGACCTACGAGCAGTACTTC.